This is a list of T cell receptor beta chains from one sample in a study of blood T cell repertoires in COVID-19. Measured with immunoSEQ multiplex PCR; TCRdb has only the in-frame clones, and not every one. The sample carries 150,000 to 200,000 clones, about 81% recorded once. Sample: peripheral blood. The receptor source for this set is a woman of 80 years or more with COVID-19, enrolled during active disease. CDR3s include the opening cysteine and the closing phenylalanine or tryptophan. A D gene is named only where the DNA matches it firmly. Expanded clones are given a class, and other clones once, few, many or no size at all.

-	TRBV11-2	TRBJ2-5	-	CASSPNSQETQYF	TGTGCCAGCAGCCCCAACTCACAAGAGACCCAGTACTTC
-	TRBV9	TRBJ2-1	-	CASSVDGGSYNEQFF	TGTGCCAGCAGCGTAGATGGCGGTTCCTACAATGAGCAGTTCTTC
-	TRBV29-1	TRBJ2-1	-	CSVETGYNEQFF	TGCAGCGTTGAAACAGGGTACAATGAGCAGTTCTTC
-	TRBV12-3/TRBV12-4	TRBJ1-1	-	CASSPFMNTEAFF	TGTGCCAGCAGTCCATTCATGAACACTGAAGCTTTCTTT
-	TRBV19	TRBJ2-1	TRBD2	CASGDYLANEQFF	TGTGCCAGCGGGGACTACCTGGCCAATGAGCAGTTCTTC
-	TRBV6-2/TRBV6-3	TRBJ2-2	TRBD2	CASSNIPGLASTGELFF	TGTGCCAGCAGTAACATACCGGGACTAGCATCCACCGGGGAGCTGTTTTTT
few	TRBV5-8	TRBJ1-5	TRBD1	CASSLEGTGDGNQPQHF	TGTGCCAGCAGCTTGGAGGGGACAGGGGATGGCAATCAGCCCCAGCATTTT
many	TRBV28	TRBJ2-1	TRBD2	CASSRTSGYLNEQFF	TGTGCCAGCAGTCGGACTAGCGGCTACCTTAATGAGCAGTTCTTC
once	TRBV7-2	TRBJ2-1	-	CASSLVAGVNYNEQFF	TGTGCCAGCAGCTTAGTAGCCGGGGTAAACTACAATGAGCAGTTCTTC
-	TRBV14	TRBJ2-7	-	CASSQQSAAYEQYF	TGTGCCAGCAGCCAACAGTCCGCCGCCTACGAGCAGTACTTC
once	TRBV5-1	TRBJ1-6	TRBD1	CASSPDGTGLSPLHF	TGCGCCAGCAGCCCGGACGGGACAGGGCTTTCACCCCTCCACTTT
-	TRBV5-1	TRBJ2-7	TRBD1	CASSPDRGGYEQYF	TGCGCCAGCAGCCCGGACAGGGGAGGCTACGAGCAGTACTTC
-	TRBV25-1	TRBJ2-7	-	CASSDSVWAAGEQYF	TGTGCCAGCAGTGACTCCGTCTGGGCCGCGGGCGAGCAGTACTTC
-	TRBV5-6	TRBJ2-2	TRBD2	CASSPGGGWWGPGELFF	TGTGCCAGCAGCCCGGGGGGGGGCTGGTGGGGGCCCGGGGAGCTGTTTTTT
once	TRBV12-3/TRBV12-4	TRBJ2-5	-	CASSSVETQYF	TGTGCCAGCAGTTCGGTAGAGACCCAGTACTTC
-	TRBV11-2	TRBJ2-5	-	CASSSTTRVQETQYF	TGTGCCAGCAGCTCGACCACCAGGGTCCAAGAGACCCAGTACTTC
-	TRBV7-2	TRBJ2-1	-	CASSLVGGFSYNEQFF	TGTGCCAGCAGCTTAGTTGGGGGGTTCTCCTACAATGAGCAGTTCTTC
-	TRBV5-4	TRBJ1-2	TRBD1	CASSLGTGGGYTF	TGTGCCAGCAGCTTGGGCACAGGGGGTGGCTACACCTTC
-	TRBV28	TRBJ2-7	TRBD2	CASSLYTPGTSGGIGPYEQYF	TGTGCCAGCAGTTTATATACCCCTGGGACTAGCGGGGGGATAGGTCCATACGAGCAGTACTTC
-	TRBV12-5	TRBJ2-7	-	CASAPPRLGQVSYEQYF	TGTGCTAGTGCCCCCCCACGCCTGGGGCAAGTCTCCTACGAGCAGTACTTC
few	TRBV27	TRBJ2-1	TRBD2	CASSPLRLAGITYNEQFF	TGTGCCAGCAGTCCTCTTAGACTAGCGGGCATCACCTACAATGAGCAGTTCTTC
-	TRBV9	TRBJ2-6	-	CASSGGAGANVLTF	TGTGCCAGCAGCGGCGGGGCTGGGGCCAACGTCCTGACTTTC
-	TRBV21-1	TRBJ2-3	-	CASSTKSRDNPSTDTQYF	TGTGCCAGCAGCACAAAGTCCCGGGACAACCCTAGCACAGATACGCAGTATTTT
-	TRBV11-3	TRBJ2-7	-	CASSLGTAGEQYF	TGTGCCAGCAGCTTAGGGACAGCCGGGGAGCAGTACTTC
many	TRBV19	TRBJ2-1	TRBD2	CASIPPGGNEQFF	TGTGCCAGTATACCCCCGGGGGGGAATGAGCAGTTCTTC
few	TRBV2	TRBJ1-2	TRBD1	CASFYPQDRGSYTF	TGTGCCAGCTTTTACCCCCAAGACAGGGGCAGCTACACCTTC
-	TRBV6-5	TRBJ1-4	-	CASRTGFATNEKLFF	TGTGCCAGCAGAACGGGGTTTGCAACTAATGAAAAACTGTTTTTT
-	TRBV4-2	TRBJ2-3	-	CASSHDPAVVGDPRSTDTQYF	TGTGCCAGCAGCCACGATCCGGCCGTTGTGGGCGACCCCCGTAGCACAGATACGCAGTATTTT
-	TRBV5-1	TRBJ1-3	-	CASSPNRHTNSGNTIYF	TGCGCCAGCAGCCCCAACAGGCATACCAACTCTGGAAACACCATATATTTT
-	TRBV20-1	TRBJ2-4	-	CSASGGRVAKNIQYF	TGCAGTGCTAGTGGGGGGCGGGTGGCCAAAAACATTCAGTACTTC
-	TRBV6-5	TRBJ2-7	TRBD1	CASRTGPYEQYF	TGTGCCAGCAGGACAGGGCCCTACGAGCAGTACTTC
-	TRBV19	TRBJ1-4	-	CASSIAWGANEKLFF	TGTGCCAGTAGTATAGCTTGGGGAGCTAATGAAAAACTGTTTTTT
-	TRBV7-9	TRBJ2-1	-	CASSLVAGTDNEQFF	TGTGCCAGCAGCTTAGTTGCGGGTACTGACAATGAGCAGTTCTTC
-	TRBV5-4	TRBJ2-7	-	CASSLWGVREQYF	TGTGCCAGCAGCTTGTGGGGAGTGAGGGAGCAGTACTTC
-	TRBV5-1	TRBJ2-7	TRBD2	CASSWTLAGLSYEQYF	TGCGCCAGCAGCTGGACACTAGCGGGCCTCTCCTACGAGCAGTACTTC
few	TRBV7-6	TRBJ2-7	-	CASSAKPRAGVITYEQYF	TGTGCCAGCAGCGCAAAGCCCCGGGCAGGGGTAATAACCTACGAGCAGTACTTC
-	TRBV6-5	TRBJ1-1	TRBD1	CASRRDRAGGTEAFF	TGTGCCAGCAGGAGGGACAGGGCGGGGGGCACTGAAGCTTTCTTT
-	TRBV20-1	TRBJ2-1	TRBD2	CSASGRGAYNEQFF	TGCAGTGCTAGTGGGCGGGGGGCATACAATGAGCAGTTCTTC
-	TRBV29-1	TRBJ2-5	TRBD1	CSVSDRQETQYF	TGCAGCGTTTCGGACAGGCAAGAGACCCAGTACTTC
-	TRBV24-1	TRBJ1-1	-	CATSDGRGLLNTEAFF	TGTGCCACCAGTGATGGGAGAGGGCTTTTAAACACTGAAGCTTTCTTT
-	TRBV15	TRBJ1-1	-	CATSSDRTEDEAFF	TGTGCCACCAGCAGTGATCGGACAGAAGATGAAGCTTTCTTT
-	TRBV28	TRBJ2-1	TRBD2	CAILLAGVNEQFF	TGTGCCATCTTACTAGCGGGGGTCAATGAGCAGTTCTTC
-	TRBV7-3	TRBJ1-1	-	CASRPPGGHEAFF	TGTGCCAGCAGACCGCCGGGGGGCCATGAAGCTTTCTTT
-	TRBV6-6	TRBJ1-1	-	CASRVRDDTEAFF	TGTGCCAGCAGGGTCAGGGATGACACTGAAGCTTTCTTT
-	TRBV5-1	TRBJ2-2	TRBD1	CASSLRTGQNTGELFF	TGCGCCAGCAGCCTACGGACAGGGCAGAACACCGGGGAGCTGTTTTTT
once	TRBV12-3/TRBV12-4	TRBJ1-2	-	CASSFPVNYGYTF	TGTGCCAGCAGTTTTCCCGTCAACTATGGCTACACCTTC
-	TRBV18	TRBJ1-4	-	CASSPPGDRNEKLFF	TGTGCCAGCTCACCACCTGGAGACAGAAATGAAAAACTGTTTTTT
-	TRBV5-6	TRBJ1-1	-	CASSSPGILNTEAFF	TGTGCCAGCAGCTCGCCCGGGATATTGAACACTGAAGCTTTCTTT